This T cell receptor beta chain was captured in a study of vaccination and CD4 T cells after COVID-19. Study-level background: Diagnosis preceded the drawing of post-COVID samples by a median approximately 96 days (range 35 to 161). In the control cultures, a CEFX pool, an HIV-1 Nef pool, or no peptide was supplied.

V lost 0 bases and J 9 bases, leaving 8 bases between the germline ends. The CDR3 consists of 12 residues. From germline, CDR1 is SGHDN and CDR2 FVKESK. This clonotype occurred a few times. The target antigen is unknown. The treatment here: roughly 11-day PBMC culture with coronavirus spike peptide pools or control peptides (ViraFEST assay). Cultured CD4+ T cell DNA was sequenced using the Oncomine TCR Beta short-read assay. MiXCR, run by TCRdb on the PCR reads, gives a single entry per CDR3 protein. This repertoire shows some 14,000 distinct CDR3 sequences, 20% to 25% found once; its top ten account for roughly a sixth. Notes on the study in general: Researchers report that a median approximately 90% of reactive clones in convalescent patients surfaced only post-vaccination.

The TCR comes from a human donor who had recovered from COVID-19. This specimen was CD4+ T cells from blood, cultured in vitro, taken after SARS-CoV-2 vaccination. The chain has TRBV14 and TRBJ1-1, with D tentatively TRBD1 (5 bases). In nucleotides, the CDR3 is TGTGCCAGCAGCCAAGATCGGGGCAAAGCTTTCTTT. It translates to CASSQDRGKAFF.